This T cell receptor (beta chain) comes out of a study of blood T cell repertoires in COVID-19. TCRdb keeps only in-frame clones here, not all; method: immunoSEQ multiplex PCR. The sample records over 9,000 clones, about four fifths being singletons. Germline V lookup: CDR1 MGHRA, CDR2 YSYEKL. This CDR3 has 17 amino acids. Trimming pared 3 bases from V and 0 bases from J, leaving 17 bases between. This clonotype originated in a man aged 70 or older with active COVID-19. This chain joins TRBV4-1 and TRBJ1-1; the D gene is possibly TRBD1 (6 bases). Sequences were obtained from peripheral blood. The CDR3 here is CASSQEPYGQMNTEAFF. CDR3 in DNA: TGCGCCAGCAGCCAGGAGCCCTATGGACAGATGAACACTGAAGCTTTCTTT.